These 9 T cell receptor beta chains share one sample of origin, sequenced in a study of CD8 T cells in ankylosing spondylitis. No antigen has been identified for these receptors. Notes on the study in general: Eight or nine highly homologous variants made up a TCR beta motif that seemed to typify ankylosing spondylitis blood.

A single record per CDR3 protein comes from TCRdb applying MiXCR to the 5' RACE reads. This sample has about 540,000 distinct CDR3 sequences, with roughly 13% found just once. Sequenced sample: blood, either unsorted or a sorted T cell fraction (not recorded which). These receptors originate from a male donor with ankylosing spondylitis.

This clonotype was recorded a few times. The V and J genes are TRBV29-1 and TRBJ2-1, with D possibly matching TRBD1 (6 bases). Germline CDR1 and CDR2: SQVTM and ANQGSEA. The CDR3 length is 14 residues. Trimming cost V 6 bases and J 4 bases, with 16 bases left between them. Written as DNA, the CDR3 is TGCAGCGTCGACGAGGGGGTCGCTTACAATGAGCAGTTCTTC. Protein sequence: CSVDEGVAYNEQFF.

The chain recombines TRBV30 with TRBJ2-7; the match to TRBD1 covers 7 bases. This CDR3 has 14 amino acids. V was clipped by 2 bases and J by 9 bases; unmatched bases: 13. Germline-derived CDR1 and CDR2 are GTSNPN and SVGIG (reference sequence). In DNA form, the CDR3 reads TGTGCCTGGAGTAGGAGAAGGGGGCAGGGGTGGCAGTACTTC. Protein: CAWSRRRGQGWQYF.

The rearrangement uses TRBV19 and TRBJ2-3; D is undetermined. Looked up from germline, CDR1 is LNHDA and CDR2 is SQIVND (reference sequence). The CDR3 has 12 amino acids. The CDR3 protein is CGAGRSTDTQYF. The CDR3 bases are TGTGGGGCTGGCCGGAGCACAGATACGCAGTATTTT.

The V call is TRBV19, the J call TRBJ2-1, with D unclear. CDR3 length equals 13 residues. CDR1 and CDR2 from the germline V gene are LNHDA and SQIVND (reference sequence). Trimming took 1 base from V and 5 from J, leaving 6 bases between them. Here the CDR3 reads CASSIVPNNEQFF. The CDR3 nucleotides are TGTGCCAGTAGTATAGTTCCCAACAATGAGCAGTTCTTC.

In this sample, this clonotype turned up a few times. J is TRBJ2-7 and V is TRBV5-5; D perhaps matches TRBD1 (6 bases). The ends were cut back, 4 bases at V and 3 bases at J, with 11 bases in the middle. The CDR3 has 13 amino acids. The germline gives CDR1 SGHKS, CDR2 YYEKEE (reference sequence). This CDR3 reads CASSRDTFYEQYF. DNA of the CDR3: TGTGCCAGCAGCCGGGACACCTTCTACGAGCAGTACTTC.

The rearrangement joins TRBV6-1 to TRBJ1-2; TRBD1 might be the D (5 bases). From germline, CDR1 is MNHNS and CDR2 SASEGT. V shed 2 bases and J shed 4 bases, with 14 bases lying between them. CDR3 length: 15 residues. The CDR3 sequence is CASSEFKGHGYGYTF. The CDR3 DNA reads as TGTGCCAGCAGTGAATTCAAGGGGCATGGCTATGGCTACACCTTC.

This clonotype has more than one count but fewer than ten. V usage is TRBV29-1 and J usage is TRBJ1-1, with D unclear. Germline lookup yields CDR1 SQVTM and CDR2 ANQGSEA. The length of the CDR3 is 10 residues. V lost 4 bases to trimming and J lost 5 bases, with 5 bases between them. CDR3 in amino acids: CSVALTEAFF. As DNA, the CDR3 is TGCAGCGTTGCCCTAACTGAAGCTTTCTTT.

The CDR3 sequence: CASKGLAGGKADTQYF. The CDR3, as DNA: TGTGCCAGCAAGGGACTAGCGGGAGGAAAGGCAGATACGCAGTATTTT. This chain connects TRBV25-1 to TRBJ2-3; 15 bases fit TRBD2. V trimming: 7 bases; J trimming: 4 bases; junction bases outside the gene matches: 6. CDR3 length: 16 residues. Germline lookup yields CDR1 MGHDK and CDR2 SYGVNS.

The chain links TRBV11-1 to TRBJ2-2; 15 bases map to TRBD2. The CDR3 covers 18 residues. J lost 3 bases, V lost 5 bases, and 7 bases had no gene match. Looked up from germline, CDR1 is SGHAT and CDR2 is FQDESV (reference sequence). As DNA, the CDR3 is TGTGCCAGCAGCCAAGGACTAGCGGGAGGGCCAGACACCGGGGAGCTGTTTTTT. It encodes CASSQGLAGGPDTGELFF.